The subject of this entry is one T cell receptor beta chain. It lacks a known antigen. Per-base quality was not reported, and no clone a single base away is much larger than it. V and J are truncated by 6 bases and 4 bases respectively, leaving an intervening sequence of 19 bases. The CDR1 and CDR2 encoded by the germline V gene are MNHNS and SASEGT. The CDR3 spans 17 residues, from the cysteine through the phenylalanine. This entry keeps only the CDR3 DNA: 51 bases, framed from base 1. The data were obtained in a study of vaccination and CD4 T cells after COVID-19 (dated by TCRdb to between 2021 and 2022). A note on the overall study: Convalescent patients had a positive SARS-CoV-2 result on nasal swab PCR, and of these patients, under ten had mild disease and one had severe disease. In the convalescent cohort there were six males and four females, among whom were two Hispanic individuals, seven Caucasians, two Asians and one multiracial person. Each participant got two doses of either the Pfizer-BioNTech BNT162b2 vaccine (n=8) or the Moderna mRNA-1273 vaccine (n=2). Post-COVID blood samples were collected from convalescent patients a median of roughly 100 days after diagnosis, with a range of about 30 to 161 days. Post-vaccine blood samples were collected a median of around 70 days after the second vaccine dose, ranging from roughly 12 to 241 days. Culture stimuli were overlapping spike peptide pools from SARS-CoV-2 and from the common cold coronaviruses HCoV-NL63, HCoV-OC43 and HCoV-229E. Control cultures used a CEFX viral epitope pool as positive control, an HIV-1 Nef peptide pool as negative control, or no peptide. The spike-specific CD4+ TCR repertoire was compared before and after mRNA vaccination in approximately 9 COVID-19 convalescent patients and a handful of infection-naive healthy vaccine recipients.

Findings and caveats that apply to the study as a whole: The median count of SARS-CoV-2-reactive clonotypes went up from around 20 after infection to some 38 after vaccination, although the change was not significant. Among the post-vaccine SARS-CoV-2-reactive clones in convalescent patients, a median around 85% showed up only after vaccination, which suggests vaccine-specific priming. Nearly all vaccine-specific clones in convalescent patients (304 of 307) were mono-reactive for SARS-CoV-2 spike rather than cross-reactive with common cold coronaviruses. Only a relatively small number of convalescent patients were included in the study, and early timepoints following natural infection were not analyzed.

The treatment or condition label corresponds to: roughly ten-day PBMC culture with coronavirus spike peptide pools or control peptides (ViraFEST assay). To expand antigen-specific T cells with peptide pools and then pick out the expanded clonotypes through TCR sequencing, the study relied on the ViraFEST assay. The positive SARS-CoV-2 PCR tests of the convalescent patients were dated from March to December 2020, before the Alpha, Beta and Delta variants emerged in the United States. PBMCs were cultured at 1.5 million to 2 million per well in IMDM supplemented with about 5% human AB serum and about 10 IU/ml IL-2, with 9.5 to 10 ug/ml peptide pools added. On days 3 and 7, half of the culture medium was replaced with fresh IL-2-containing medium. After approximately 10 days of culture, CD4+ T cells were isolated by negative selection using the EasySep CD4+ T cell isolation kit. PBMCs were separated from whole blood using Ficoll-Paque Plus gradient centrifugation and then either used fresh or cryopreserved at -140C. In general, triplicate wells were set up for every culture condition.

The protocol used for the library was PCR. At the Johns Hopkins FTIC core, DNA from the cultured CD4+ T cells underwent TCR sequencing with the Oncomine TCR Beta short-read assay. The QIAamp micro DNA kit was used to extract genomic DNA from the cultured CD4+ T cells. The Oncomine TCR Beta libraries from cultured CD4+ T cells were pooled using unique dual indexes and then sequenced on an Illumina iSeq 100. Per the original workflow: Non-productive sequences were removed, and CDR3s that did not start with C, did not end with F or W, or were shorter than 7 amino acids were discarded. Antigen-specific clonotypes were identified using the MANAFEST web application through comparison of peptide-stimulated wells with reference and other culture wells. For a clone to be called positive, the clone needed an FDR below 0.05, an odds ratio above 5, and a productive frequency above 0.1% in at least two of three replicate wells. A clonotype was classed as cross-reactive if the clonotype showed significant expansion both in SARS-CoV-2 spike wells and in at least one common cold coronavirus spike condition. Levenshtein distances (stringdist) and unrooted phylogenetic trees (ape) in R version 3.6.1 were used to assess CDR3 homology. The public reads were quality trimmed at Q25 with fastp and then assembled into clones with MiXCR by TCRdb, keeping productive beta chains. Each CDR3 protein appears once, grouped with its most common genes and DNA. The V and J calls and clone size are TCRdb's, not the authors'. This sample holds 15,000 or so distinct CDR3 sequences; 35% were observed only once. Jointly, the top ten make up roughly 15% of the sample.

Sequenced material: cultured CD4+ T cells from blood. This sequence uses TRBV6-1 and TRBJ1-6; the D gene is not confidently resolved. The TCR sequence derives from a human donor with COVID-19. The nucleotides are TGTGCCAGCAGCCAATCGACAAACAAACTGTATAATTCACCCCTCCACTTT. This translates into CASSQSTNKLYNSPLHF.